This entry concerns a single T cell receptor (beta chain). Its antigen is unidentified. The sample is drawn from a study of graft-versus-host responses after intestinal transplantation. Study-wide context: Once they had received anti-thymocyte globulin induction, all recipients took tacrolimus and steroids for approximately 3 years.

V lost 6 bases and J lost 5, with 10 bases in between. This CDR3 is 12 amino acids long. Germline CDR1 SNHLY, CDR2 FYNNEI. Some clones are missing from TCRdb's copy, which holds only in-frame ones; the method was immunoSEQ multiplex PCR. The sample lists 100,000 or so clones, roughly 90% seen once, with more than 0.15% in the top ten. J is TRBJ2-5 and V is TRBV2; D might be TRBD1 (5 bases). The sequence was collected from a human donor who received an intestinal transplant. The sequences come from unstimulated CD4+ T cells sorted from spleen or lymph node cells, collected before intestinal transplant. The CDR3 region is CASRGLGETQYF. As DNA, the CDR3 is TGTGCCAGCAGGGGGCTGGGGGAGACCCAGTACTTC. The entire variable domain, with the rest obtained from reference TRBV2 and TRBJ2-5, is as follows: EPEVTQTPSHQVTQMGQEVILRCVPISNHLYFYWYRQILGQKVEFLVSFYNNEISEKSEIFDDQFSVERPDGSNFTLKIRSTKLEDSAMYFCASRGLGETQYFGPGTRLLVL.